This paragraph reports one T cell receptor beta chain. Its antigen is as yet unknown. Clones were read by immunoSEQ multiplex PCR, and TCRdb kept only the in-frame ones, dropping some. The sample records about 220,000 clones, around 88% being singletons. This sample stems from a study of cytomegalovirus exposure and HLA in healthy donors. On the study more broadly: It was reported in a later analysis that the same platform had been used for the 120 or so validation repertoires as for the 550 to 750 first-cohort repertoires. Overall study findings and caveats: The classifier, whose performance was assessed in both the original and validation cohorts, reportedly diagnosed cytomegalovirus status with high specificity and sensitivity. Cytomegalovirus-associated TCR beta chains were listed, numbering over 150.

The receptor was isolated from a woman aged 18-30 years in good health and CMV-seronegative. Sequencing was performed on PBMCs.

As DNA, the CDR3 is TGTGCCAGCAGGACAGTACAGGGAAACACCGGGGAGCTGTTTTTT. Translated: CASRTVQGNTGELFF. This chain joins TRBV27 and TRBJ2-2; possible D gene TRBD1, 6 bases. CDR3 length equals 15 residues. Trimming left V 6 bases short and J 2 bases short, with 13 bases between. Germline V gene data show CDR1 as MNHEY and CDR2 as SMNVEV (reference sequence).